These 30 T cell receptor beta chains were all obtained from the same sample, sequenced in a study of blood T cell repertoires in COVID-19 (dated by TCRdb to about 2020). The library was obtained by the immunoSEQ multiplex PCR assay. TCRdb retrieved this table from immuneACCESS and kept in-frame rearrangements only. Not all clones are present; in checked studies, unresolved V genes account for under half, and no reason is known for the remainder. The sample table records some 390,000 clones; approximately 91% of these occur just once. The ten largest clones capture around 1.5% of the sample. Input material: peripheral blood. The receptors derive from a woman between 35 and 50 years old with COVID-19, enrolled during active disease.

The J gene is TRBJ2-2, the V gene TRBV19; 8 positions match TRBD2. This CDR3 is 15 amino acids long. V was clipped by 9 bases and J by 5 bases; unmatched bases: 11. Germline CDR1 is LNHDA and CDR2 is SQIVND (reference sequence). CDR3 sequence: CASSRGGARTGELFF. The CDR3 DNA reads TGTGCCAGCAGTCGGGGGGGCGCGAGAACCGGGGAGCTGTTTTTT.

V gene TRBV6-2 or TRBV6-3 combines with J gene TRBJ1-5, with D maybe TRBD1 (5 bases). Trimming left V 6 bases short and J 4 bases short, with 19 bases between. CDR3 length: 16 residues. Germline CDR1 is MNHEY and CDR2 is SVGEGT. CDR3 amino acids: CASSHGLGRGNQPQHF. The CDR3 DNA is TGTGCCAGCAGCCATGGGCTGGGGAGGGGAAATCAGCCCCAGCATTTT.

The chain links TRBV5-1 to TRBJ2-5; tentatively, D is TRBD1 (6 bases). The V gene's germline CDR1 is SGHRS and CDR2 YFSETQ. Trimming pared 1 base from V and 3 bases from J, leaving 16 bases between. There are 16 residues in the CDR3. For the CDR3, the DNA is TGCGCCAGCAGCTTGCAATCAGGGGTGGGAGAAGAGACCCAGTACTTC. Protein product: CASSLQSGVGEETQYF.

The V and J genes are TRBV7-9 and TRBJ1-1; D is ambiguous. The V gene's germline CDR1 is SEHNR and CDR2 FQNEAQ (reference sequence). The CDR3 extends over 12 amino acids. The V and J ends lost 5 bases and 3 bases respectively, with 7 bases between them. The CDR3 DNA is TGTGCCAGCAGCCGGGTGGACACTGAAGCTTTCTTT. Residues: CASSRVDTEAFF.

This chain joins TRBV29-1 and TRBJ2-7, with 10 bases aligning to TRBD1. Germline CDR1 is SQVTM and CDR2 is ANQGSEA. The CDR3 sequence is 14 residues long. V shed 4 bases and J 6 bases; nucleotides not matched to a gene: 9. CDR3 nucleotide sequence: TGCAGCGTTGTAGGGGGACAGGGGTCCGTCGAGCAGTACTTC. It is translated as CSVVGGQGSVEQYF.

The genes are TRBV7-9 and TRBJ1-1; possible D gene TRBD1, 6 bases. The CDR3 spans 16 residues. V lost 1 base, J lost 0 bases, and 12 bases lay in between. CDR1 is SEHNR, CDR2 FQNEAQ, per germline (reference sequence). The CDR3, as DNA: TGTGCCAGCAGCTTAGAGAGGGGGGGCATGAACACTGAAGCTTTCTTT. It translates to CASSLERGGMNTEAFF.

The V call is TRBV19, the J call TRBJ1-1; no definite D call. V was pared by 3 bases and J by 1 base, with 9 bases between. The CDR3 loop spans 14 amino acids. CDR1 is LNHDA, CDR2 SQIVND, per germline (reference sequence). CDR3 loop: CASSMGTSNTEAFF. The CDR3 DNA is TGTGCCAGTAGTATGGGCACTTCGAACACTGAAGCTTTCTTT.

A single count supports this clone. This chain uses TRBV18 with TRBJ2-3; the D gene is possibly TRBD2 (6 bases). In germline, CDR1 is KGHSH, CDR2 LQKENI. V was clipped by 3 bases and J by 8 bases, with 15 bases between them. The CDR3 totals 14 residues. CDR3 sequence (DNA): TGTGCCAGCTCACCCATAGCGGAACTTGGTACGCAGTATTTT. This sequence encodes CASSPIAELGTQYF.

A single count supports this clone. V and J are TRBV3-1 (or the pseudogene TRBV3-2) and TRBJ1-2; 9 bases line up with TRBD1. Germline V CDR1 and CDR2: LGHDT, YNNKEL (reference sequence). The CDR3 totals 15 residues. The V and J ends lost 4 bases and 4 bases, in that order; junction bases with no gene match: 7. CDR3 region: CASSPRTGAFYGYTF. The CDR3 DNA reads TGTGCCAGCAGCCCTCGGACAGGGGCCTTCTATGGCTACACCTTC.

The chain carries TRBV25-1 and TRBJ1-5; 9 bases are shared with TRBD1. This CDR3 is built from 14 residues. Losses at the gene ends were 6 bases for V and 9 bases for J; bases not matched to a gene: 9. The germline CDR1 and CDR2 sequences are MGHDK and SYGVNS. CDR3 DNA: TGTGCCAGCAGCGGACAGGGGCAGTCTCCGCCCCAGCATTTT. Amino acids: CASSGQGQSPPQHF.

The chain combines TRBV6-2 or TRBV6-3 with TRBJ2-1; 7 nucleotides agree with TRBD2. CDR3 size: 15 residues. Germline CDR1 reads MNHEY; CDR2 reads SVGEGT. V lost 5 bases and J lost 3; bases outside the gene matches: 7. The CDR3 spells CASSRPGGVYNEQFF. The DNA for the CDR3 is TGTGCCAGCAGTCGTCCGGGGGGAGTCTACAATGAGCAGTTCTTC.

The chain is built from TRBV7-3 and TRBJ2-3; no reliable D call. Germline V CDR1 and CDR2: SGHTA, FQGTGA. Trimming took off 2 bases at V and 1 base at J, with 4 bases between the two ends. This CDR3 is built from 13 residues. CDR3 DNA sequence: TGTGCCAGCAGCTTATCCGGCACAGATACGCAGTATTTT. It translates to CASSLSGTDTQYF.

The rearrangement joins TRBV12-3 or TRBV12-4 to TRBJ2-7; no definite D call. V dropped 2 bases and J dropped 0 bases, with 5 bases sitting between them. This CDR3 is built from 13 residues. The CDR3 sequence is CASSLHTSYEQYF. CDR3 coding DNA: TGTGCCAGCAGTTTACACACCTCCTACGAGCAGTACTTC.

The V gene is TRBV28, the J gene TRBJ2-1; TRBD1 is a possible D gene (5 bases). The germline CDR1 and CDR2 sequences are MDHEN and SYDVKM. CDR3 length: 16 residues. V lost 6 bases to trimming and J lost 0 bases, with 15 bases between them. Written as DNA, the CDR3 is TGTGCCAGCAGGGGGCAGCTAACGAGCTCCTACAATGAGCAGTTCTTC. Residues: CASRGQLTSSYNEQFF.

This clone was detected once. The V and J genes are TRBV9 and TRBJ2-1, with 7 positions matching TRBD1. Germline CDR1 is SGDLS and CDR2 is YYNGEE. J was trimmed by 8 bases and V by 4 bases; bases with no gene match: 9. The CDR3 consists of 14 residues. CDR3 amino acids: CASSPTGFIHEQFF. The CDR3 nucleotides are TGTGCCAGCAGCCCGACAGGGTTTATCCATGAGCAGTTCTTC.

The J gene is TRBJ1-2, the V gene TRBV6-2 or TRBV6-3; D unresolved. Trimming cost V 6 bases and J 4 bases, with 18 bases left between them. The CDR3 has 15 residues. The germline CDR1 and CDR2 sequences are MNHEY and SVGEGT. Here the CDR3 reads CASSSGPAAIYGYTF. CDR3 sequence (DNA): TGTGCCAGCAGCAGCGGACCGGCGGCTATCTATGGCTACACCTTC.

The chain uses TRBV7-2 and TRBJ1-3; D unclear. V was pared by 4 bases and J by 0 bases, with 7 bases between. The CDR3 is made up of 14 amino acids. Germline V gene lookup returns CDR1 SGHTA and CDR2 FQGNSA. DNA for the CDR3: TGTGCCAGCAGCTCAGGTGACTCTGGAAACACCATATATTTT. Translation gives CASSSGDSGNTIYF.

Comments on this clone: Other DNA sequences in the same sample also yield this CDR3. J is TRBJ2-7 and V is TRBV5-1, with TRBD1 identical over 7 bases. The germline V gene encodes CDR1 SGHRS and CDR2 YFSETQ. There are 15 residues in the CDR3. V trimming: 3 bases; J trimming: 0 bases; junction bases outside the gene matches: 6. The CDR3 coding sequence is TGCGCCAGCAGCTCCACAGGGGACCCCTCCTACGAGCAGTACTTC. Translation: CASSSTGDPSYEQYF.

The CDR3, as DNA: TGTGCCAGCAGCTTAGAACAGGGTCTTCCCTATGGCTACACCTTC. Translated, it gives CASSLEQGLPYGYTF. The V and J genes are TRBV7-8 and TRBJ1-2, with TRBD1 as a possible D gene (6 bases). V was shortened by 1 base and J by 4 bases, with 13 bases between the two germline ends. Germline V gene data show CDR1 as SGHVS and CDR2 as FQNEAQ. This CDR3 contains 15 residues.

V gene TRBV6-4 combines with J gene TRBJ1-1; D unresolved. Trimming pared 4 bases from V and 0 bases from J, leaving 9 bases between. Looked up from germline, CDR1 is MRHNA and CDR2 is SNTAGT. The length of the CDR3 is 14 residues. This CDR3 reads CASSVRILNTEAFF. For the CDR3, the DNA is TGTGCCAGCAGTGTGCGGATACTGAACACTGAAGCTTTCTTT.

The chain uses TRBV10-3 and TRBJ1-6; possible D gene TRBD1, 6 bases. The CDR3 totals 16 residues. V gave up 0 bases and J gave up 7 bases, with 13 bases separating them. CDR1 is ENHRY, CDR2 SYGVKD, per germline. This chain's CDR3 is CAISESWAGVNSPLHF. The DNA of the CDR3 is TGTGCCATCAGTGAGTCTTGGGCAGGGGTAAATTCACCCCTCCACTTT.

The sample holds one count of this clone. The chain employs TRBV7-8 and TRBJ1-3, with D maybe TRBD1 (5 bases). With 1 base removed from V and 2 bases from J, the gap between germline ends came to 15 bases. The CDR3 has 17 residues. Germline V gene sequence: CDR1 SGHVS, CDR2 FQNEAQ. CDR3 protein: CASSLGRGEYTGNTIYF. CDR3 DNA: TGTGCCAGCAGCTTAGGACGGGGGGAGTATACTGGAAACACCATATATTTT. The full variable domain, completed using reference TRBV7-8 and TRBJ1-3, is GAGVSQSPRYKVAKRGQDVALRCDPISGHVSLFWYQQALGQGPEFLTYFQNEAQLDKSGLPSDRFFAERPEGSVSTLKIQRTQQEDSAVYLCASSLGRGEYTGNTIYFGEGSWLTVV.

The rearrangement uses TRBV28 and TRBJ1-2, with a weak D call TRBD1 (5 bases). Germline CDR1 and CDR2: MDHEN and SYDVKM. CDR3 length: 14 amino acids. The V end lost 7 bases, the J end lost 2 bases, and 14 bases lay between the germline ends. CDR3: CASNLPRANYGYTF. The DNA of the CDR3 is TGTGCCAGCAATCTTCCCAGGGCGAACTATGGCTACACCTTC.

This rearrangement joins TRBV6-2 or TRBV6-3 to TRBJ2-5; weak D call: TRBD1 (6 bases). V was clipped by 0 bases and J by 5 bases, with 16 bases between them. The CDR3 contains 16 residues. CDR1 is MNHEY, CDR2 SVGEGT, per germline. The CDR3 DNA is TGTGCCAGCAGTTACTCCAAACAGGGTTTAACGGAGACCCAGTACTTC. Its protein product is CASSYSKQGLTETQYF.

This rearrangement joins TRBV18 to TRBJ1-4; TRBD1 might be the D (6 bases). V was trimmed by 3 bases and J by 6 bases, leaving 11 bases between them. The CDR3 contains 14 residues. In germline, CDR1 is KGHSH, CDR2 LQKENI. The CDR3 loop reads CASSPGRGYEKLFF. The CDR3 bases are TGTGCCAGCTCACCGGGCAGGGGATATGAAAAACTGTTTTTT. The full variable domain, completed using reference TRBV18 and TRBJ1-4, is NAGVMQNPRHLVRRRGQEARLRCSPMKGHSHVYWYRQLPEEGLKFMVYLQKENIIDESGMPKERFSAEFPKEGPSILRIQQVVRGDSAAYFCASSPGRGYEKLFFGSGTQLSVL.

The chain recombines TRBV28 with TRBJ2-4; 9 bases agree with TRBD1. Germline lookup yields CDR1 MDHEN and CDR2 SYDVKM. The V and J ends lost 2 bases and 7 bases, in that order; junction bases with no gene match: 6. The CDR3 has 15 residues. The CDR3: CASSLPIGQGNIQYF. DNA for the CDR3: TGTGCCAGCAGTTTACCCATTGGACAGGGGAACATTCAGTACTTC.

The table lists this clone with a few counts. This chain uses TRBV19 with TRBJ1-5, with 11 positions matching TRBD1. J was trimmed by 7 bases and V by 7 bases; bases with no gene match: 9. Germline values: CDR1 LNHDA, CDR2 SQIVND (reference sequence). The CDR3 runs 15 residues. In DNA, the CDR3 is TGTGCCAGTATGGCCGGGACAGGGGGTTGGCAGCCCCAGCATTTT. Translated: CASMAGTGGWQPQHF.

The chain combines TRBV5-1 with TRBJ1-1; perhaps TRBD1 as D (6 bases). The CDR3 consists of 15 residues. The V gene's germline CDR1 is SGHRS and CDR2 YFSETQ. Trimming took off 0 bases at V and 7 bases at J, with 16 bases between the two ends. Here the CDR3 reads CASSLVQGGPFEAFF. CDR3 DNA: TGCGCCAGCAGCTTGGTACAGGGTGGCCCCTTTGAAGCTTTCTTT.

The J gene is TRBJ2-7, the V gene TRBV10-1; D may be TRBD2 (5 bases). CDR3 length: 16 residues. Trimming took off 0 bases at V and 6 bases at J, with 18 bases between the two ends. The V gene's germline CDR1 is WNHNN and CDR2 SYGVQD (reference sequence). The CDR3 DNA is TGCGCCAGCAGTGAGTCACCCCCGGACCGAGGGTCCGAGCAGTACTTC. It codes for CASSESPPDRGSEQYF.

This chain joins TRBV28 and TRBJ2-7, with 7 bases that match TRBD1. After removal of 4 bases from V and 3 bases from J, the junction contained 9 bases not matched to a gene. The CDR3 spans 15 residues. From germline, CDR1 is MDHEN and CDR2 SYDVKM. This chain's CDR3 is CASSSRTGVVYEQYF. CDR3 in DNA: TGTGCCAGCAGTTCACGAACAGGGGTGGTCTACGAGCAGTACTTC.